Listed below are T cell receptor beta chains from one sample, sequenced in a study of T cells in Graves' hyperthyroidism and ophthalmopathy. MiXCR, run by TCRdb on the multiplex PCR reads, gives a single entry per CDR3 protein. The data contain approximately 600,000 distinct CDR3 sequences, around 20% of them seen just once; the ten biggest clones take up under 35%. Source material: blood. These TCRs come from a man aged 25-40 years with Graves' ophthalmopathy. Each CDR3 is given without its conserved first and last residue. Each record gives: CDR3 protein, V gene, D gene. The D gene is left open where the match is weak.

cdr3_aa: ASQKGGTDTQY; v_call: TRBV27; d_call: NA
cdr3_aa: ASRASGRRTDTQY; v_call: TRBV7-9; d_call: TRBD2
cdr3_aa: SAPATRLAYEQF; v_call: TRBV20-1; d_call: TRBD2
cdr3_aa: SARHGWTYEQY; v_call: TRBV20-1; d_call: NA
cdr3_aa: ASSLAGGSSYNEQY; v_call: TRBV7-2; d_call: NA
cdr3_aa: ASSPDSRQGKTQY; v_call: TRBV5-1; d_call: TRBD1
cdr3_aa: AWTPGGELF; v_call: TRBV30; d_call: NA
cdr3_aa: ASSTTAGRAHEQF; v_call: TRBV5-4; d_call: TRBD2
cdr3_aa: ASSLTSGMTYEQY; v_call: TRBV7-9; d_call: TRBD2
cdr3_aa: ASSQGDRYNEQF; v_call: TRBV4-1; d_call: TRBD1
cdr3_aa: ASSDPQAANTGELF; v_call: TRBV6-1; d_call: NA
cdr3_aa: ASSLEAHSYEQY; v_call: TRBV5-5; d_call: NA
cdr3_aa: ASSPQGSGTDTQY; v_call: TRBV13; d_call: NA
cdr3_aa: ASSTRLGWNTEAF; v_call: TRBV12-3/TRBV12-4; d_call: NA
cdr3_aa: ASSLEAGGYGYT; v_call: TRBV11-2; d_call: NA
cdr3_aa: ASSSTGAGNTEAF; v_call: TRBV5-4; d_call: TRBD1
cdr3_aa: ASNPGQRAITEAF; v_call: TRBV19; d_call: NA
cdr3_aa: ASGTGYEQF; v_call: TRBV6-1; d_call: NA
cdr3_aa: ATSRLPTSGTDTQY; v_call: TRBV15; d_call: TRBD2
cdr3_aa: ASGRETSTGEKLF; v_call: TRBV6-1; d_call: NA
cdr3_aa: ASSLTGTSGGGSYNEQF; v_call: TRBV27; d_call: TRBD2
cdr3_aa: ASRLQGSSYEQY; v_call: TRBV28; d_call: NA
cdr3_aa: ASSYGGFTDTQY; v_call: TRBV6-5; d_call: NA
cdr3_aa: ASSFNYGYT; v_call: TRBV28; d_call: NA
cdr3_aa: AIAAGVKTTDTQY; v_call: TRBV6-2/TRBV6-3; d_call: TRBD2
cdr3_aa: ASSLADELNEQF; v_call: TRBV7-9; d_call: NA
cdr3_aa: ASRHPYDREGGYT; v_call: TRBV6-1; d_call: TRBD1
cdr3_aa: ASGLRTGGEGFNSPLH; v_call: TRBV12-5; d_call: TRBD1
cdr3_aa: ASSRFIAGVSNEQF; v_call: TRBV5-1; d_call: TRBD2
cdr3_aa: ASVRTSGYEQY; v_call: TRBV11-2; d_call: TRBD2
cdr3_aa: ASSDRRMNTEAF; v_call: TRBV2; d_call: NA
cdr3_aa: SAGSPAYYEQY; v_call: TRBV20-1; d_call: NA
cdr3_aa: ASSSQTGAIEPLH; v_call: TRBV9; d_call: NA
cdr3_aa: ASTGQGMNQPQH; v_call: TRBV6-1; d_call: TRBD1
cdr3_aa: ASSEKSSFSSYEQY; v_call: TRBV2; d_call: NA
cdr3_aa: ASSLVSGRVHEQY; v_call: TRBV28; d_call: TRBD2
cdr3_aa: ATGEGFGTEAF; v_call: TRBV15; d_call: NA
cdr3_aa: ASSLDQGNEQY; v_call: TRBV5-1; d_call: NA
cdr3_aa: ASSLLSALQETQY; v_call: TRBV7-9; d_call: NA
cdr3_aa: SASPAGRNTEAF; v_call: TRBV20-1; d_call: NA
cdr3_aa: ASSLGLTSVADTQY; v_call: TRBV19; d_call: TRBD2
cdr3_aa: AWSVPLAKNIQY; v_call: TRBV30; d_call: NA
cdr3_aa: ASSKLRAVAEAF; v_call: TRBV19; d_call: NA
cdr3_aa: ASSFPAGGPNEQF; v_call: TRBV12-3/TRBV12-4; d_call: TRBD2
cdr3_aa: ASSIDLNRGSTDTQY; v_call: TRBV19; d_call: TRBD1
cdr3_aa: SAREWTSGPETQY; v_call: TRBV20-1; d_call: TRBD2
cdr3_aa: ASSIIGAGRTEAF; v_call: TRBV19; d_call: NA
cdr3_aa: ASSLEEGYSYNEQF; v_call: TRBV5-6; d_call: NA
cdr3_aa: ASRYLDRAASPLH; v_call: TRBV28; d_call: TRBD1
cdr3_aa: ATSRARSFQPQH; v_call: TRBV15; d_call: NA
cdr3_aa: SARDRLAGSGAHQY; v_call: TRBV20-1; d_call: TRBD2
cdr3_aa: ASSPRQVTDTQY; v_call: TRBV14; d_call: NA
cdr3_aa: ASSLSGQFGNQPQH; v_call: TRBV28; d_call: TRBD1
cdr3_aa: ASSFARPTSGNEQF; v_call: TRBV11-2; d_call: TRBD2